This record concerns one T cell receptor beta chain sequence. Assay used: immunoSEQ multiplex PCR; TCRdb lists only in-frame clones, some missing. Altogether about 150,000 clones are present, about 92% being singletons, with the ten largest covering 1%. The sample is drawn from a study of OX40 agonist ivuxolimab in advanced cancers. The CDR3 spans 15 residues. The V gene's germline CDR1 is MNHNS and CDR2 SASEGT. Between the trimmed V and J ends, which lost 1 base and 4 bases, there was a span of 11 bases. V gene TRBV6-1 combines with J gene TRBJ2-1; D is perhaps TRBD2 (6 bases). The sequenced sample was CD4+ or CD8+ T cells sorted from blood, obtained in a trial of the OX40 agonist ivuxolimab. The clonotype originates from an adult with an advanced solid tumor such as melanoma, head and neck, liver or kidney cancer. The CDR3 is CASSEGGGGYNEQFF. The CDR3 DNA sequence: TGTGCCAGCAGTGAAGGTGGCGGAGGGTACAATGAGCAGTTCTTC.